A selection of T cell receptor beta chains follows, all from one sample in a study of blood T cell repertoires in COVID-19. Assay used: immunoSEQ multiplex PCR; TCRdb lists only in-frame clones, some missing. The repertoire holds 90,000 to 150,000 clones, with roughly 91% as singletons. Sequences were obtained from peripheral blood. The receptor set was obtained from a human donor with acute or convalescent COVID-19. The donor label of this sample is uncertain. Both conserved end residues are trimmed from each CDR3. Rows give clone size only sometimes, using once, few, many, or a class for an expanded clone.

TRBJ1-4 | NA | TRBV7-5 | VRSSRGGSTNEKLF
TRBJ1-3 | NA | TRBV2 | ASRRDSGNTIY
TRBJ2-7 | NA | TRBV3-1/TRBV3-2 | ASSRGGGERYEQY
TRBJ2-1 | NA | TRBV3-1/TRBV3-2 | ASSQEGRVSSYNEQF
TRBJ1-2 | NA | TRBV19 | ASSIDSYGYT
TRBJ2-1 | NA | TRBV6-2/TRBV6-3 | ASSTGTSGYNEQF
TRBJ1-4 | NA | TRBV28 | ASSFRAGRSGSEKLF
TRBJ2-7 | NA | TRBV5-6 | ASSLGGEQY
TRBJ1-4 | NA | TRBV7-3 | ASSLRTERYEKLF
TRBJ2-3 | few | TRBV18 | ASSRDRVGTDTQY
TRBJ2-3 | NA | TRBV9 | ASSVSQGATDTQY
TRBJ1-1 | NA | TRBV7-2 | ASSSRQGAEAF
TRBJ1-4 | NA | TRBV6-2/TRBV6-3 | ASSGDKDEKLF
TRBJ2-6 | NA | TRBV28 | ASSLSQFQLVEDGRSGANVLT
TRBJ1-1 | NA | TRBV27 | ASRPRQGENTEAF
TRBJ2-2 | NA | TRBV28 | ASSHLLSTANTGELF
TRBJ2-7 | NA | TRBV5-1 | ASTLDRPAGREQY
TRBJ1-1 | NA | TRBV5-1 | ASKGIPTGNTEAF
TRBJ1-1 | NA | TRBV2 | ASSVQGSRDTEAF
TRBJ2-5 | NA | TRBV28 | ASSSPSQAEETQY
TRBJ1-5 | NA | TRBV7-2 | ASSSRGGDQPQH
TRBJ2-7 | NA | TRBV23-1 | ASSQCPPGLAGPYEQY
TRBJ1-2 | once | TRBV4-1 | ASSQAAGDHYGYT
TRBJ2-5 | NA | TRBV24-1 | ATSEVQGNWETQY
TRBJ2-2 | NA | TRBV30 | AWSPVERSYTGELF
TRBJ1-5 | NA | TRBV5-1 | ASSLRQDSNQPQH
TRBJ1-2 | NA | TRBV7-9 | ASSTGRYGYT
TRBJ2-7 | NA | TRBV6-1 | ASSEPAMRYEQY
TRBJ2-1 | NA | TRBV25-1 | ASSRGLAGPNEEQF
TRBJ2-7 | NA | TRBV19 | ASSIARSSPYEQY
TRBJ2-5 | NA | TRBV6-5 | ASRHTPRGTQY
TRBJ2-3 | NA | TRBV15 | ATSRQGSRDTQY
TRBJ1-2 | NA | TRBV28 | ASSLGGYGYT
TRBJ2-5 | NA | TRBV25-1 | ASSALAGPQETQY
TRBJ2-2 | NA | TRBV28 | ASSLPKTGGAGELF
TRBJ2-2 | NA | TRBV10-3 | AISRRGWDTGELF
TRBJ1-4 | NA | TRBV2 | ASSFRTGGPEKLF
TRBJ1-1 | NA | TRBV6-2/TRBV6-3 | ASSYPGQARGTEAF
TRBJ2-5 | NA | TRBV7-2 | ASSFSGTSGGVGETQY
TRBJ2-6 | NA | TRBV6-5 | ASYGSGANVLT
TRBJ2-7 | NA | TRBV28 | ASSFPGGSFLYEQY
TRBJ2-3 | NA | TRBV2 | ASSEGTDPRTDTQY
TRBJ2-5 | NA | TRBV7-6 | ASSSGSMETQY
TRBJ2-5 | NA | TRBV6-1 | ASSEILGTGGLETQY
TRBJ2-7 | once | TRBV5-4 | ASSLGGTTYEQY
TRBJ2-3 | NA | TRBV5-4 | ASSRTSGRSFTDTQY
TRBJ1-3 | NA | TRBV4-3 | ASSQAGAPGNTIY
TRBJ2-7 | NA | TRBV7-3 | ASSTDRHDEQY
TRBJ1-5 | once | TRBV30 | ALGQGNQPQH
TRBJ1-1 | NA | TRBV19 | ASSIRATEAF
TRBJ2-7 | NA | TRBV6-5 | ASSYGRGPYEQY
TRBJ2-5 | NA | TRBV10-3 | AISEVGGQETQY
TRBJ2-2 | NA | TRBV5-6 | ASSTLDRTDTGELF
TRBJ1-2 | NA | TRBV6-5 | ASRRDSPYGYT
TRBJ2-7 | NA | TRBV6-5 | ASSYSSTDSYEQY